This T cell receptor (beta chain) was observed in a study of response to subunit inactivated influenza vaccine. Using its own MiXCR run on the RT-PCR reads, TCRdb lists one record per CDR3 protein. Here the sample spans about 540,000 distinct CDR3 sequences, 20% to 25% being singletons. After removal of 4 bases from V and 7 bases from J, the junction contained 8 bases not matched to a gene. Germline lookup yields CDR1 SGHRS and CDR2 YFSETQ. This CDR3 contains 13 residues. The data were also submitted as part of a second study, on T cells expressing NK-cell markers. That report adds: As the method of synthesis, 5'RACE template switching with UMIs yielded TCR beta cDNA. It was from sorted CD3+CD56+NKG2C+, CD3+CD56+NKG2C- and CD3+CD56-NKG2C+ T cells that TCR beta repertoires came. For a handful of donors, the dominant NKG2C+ clonotypes made up roughly 1.0-7.5% of their CD8+ T cells.

The source was CD4+ T cells sorted from PBMCs, collected 11 to 12 days after vaccination. The chain combines TRBV5-1 with TRBJ2-7; 7 nucleotides agree with TRBD1. The clonotype was recovered from a man in his fifties or sixties who received an inactivated influenza vaccine. The CDR3 DNA reads TGCGCCAGCAGCGACAGGGACCTAGGGGAGCAGTACTTC. Translating gives CASSDRDLGEQYF.